This T cell receptor (beta chain) was obtained from a study of blood T cell repertoires in COVID-19. Whole-study context: From the United States, Italy and Spain came samples of acute and convalescent COVID-19. T cells, B-cell-depleted T cells, or PBMCs provided the cDNA or gDNA that served as material.

Per the original methods: For nucleated cells, counts were estimated from reference gene primer amplification. Using immunoSEQ multiplex PCR, the repertoire was profiled, and TCRdb retains in-frame clones only, with some absent. Clonal size and the V and J genes are those of that table, whereas D and trimming came from the DNA. Altogether tens of thousands of clones are present, roughly 77% being singletons, with the ten largest covering over 5.5%. This CDR3 comprises 18 residues. The V segment lost 2 bases and the J segment 0 bases; nucleotides outside the gene matches: 9. The germline CDR1 and CDR2 sequences are SGHTA and FQGNSA.

Input material: peripheral blood. The chain recombines TRBV7-2 with TRBJ2-5, with TRBD2 matching over 10 bases. This TCR was sampled from a man between 50 and 59 years old with active or convalescent COVID-19. DNA of the CDR3: TGTGCCAGCAGCTTAAGAGCGCCGACTAGCGGGTACCAAGAGACCCAGTACTTC. The encoded protein is CASSLRAPTSGYQETQYF. The full variable domain, with the rest looked up from reference TRBV7-2 and TRBJ2-5, is GAGVSQSPSNKVTEKGKDVELRCDPISGHTALYWYRQSLGQGLEFLIYFQGNSAPDKSGLPSDRFSAERTGGSVSTLTIQRTQQEDSAVYLCASSLRAPTSGYQETQYFGPGTRLLVL.